The sample holds a few counts of the clone carrying this T cell receptor beta chain. This specimen belongs to a study of blood T cell repertoires in COVID-19. TCRdb keeps only in-frame clones here, not all; method: immunoSEQ multiplex PCR. This repertoire shows 250,000 to 350,000 clones, 75% to 90% found once; its top ten account for roughly 2%. Trimming removed 0 bases from V and 5 bases from J; junction bases left unmatched: 19. In germline, CDR1 is LGHNA, CDR2 YNFKEQ. The CDR3 sequence is 21 residues long. The rearrangement uses TRBV4-2 and TRBJ2-3; 11 bases match TRBD2. The receptor comes from a woman aged 50 to 65 who had recovered from COVID-19. The sequenced material came from peripheral blood. CDR3 nucleotides: TGTGCCAGCAGCCAAGAAGGGGGATTAGCGGGAGGGCCTTCTTCCCAAGATACGCAGTATTTT. Its translation: CASSQEGGLAGGPSSQDTQYF.